A selection of T cell receptor beta chains follows, all from one sample in a study of CD8 T cells in Susac syndrome. TCRdb called the immunoSEQ multiplex PCR reads again in MiXCR, with one record for every CDR3 protein. The sample has 200,000 to 250,000 distinct CDR3 sequences, roughly 96% seen once. Sequencing was performed on CD4+ T cells from PBMCs. These TCRs come from a human donor with multiple sclerosis. Both conserved end residues are part of each CDR3. D genes are given only for firm matches. Clone size appears in some rows only: once, few, many, or a class for an expanded clone.

V,D,size,J,CDR3,DNA
TRBV20-1,-,-,TRBJ1-5,CSARVGYQPQHF,TGCAGTGCTAGAGTGGGATATCAGCCCCAGCATTTT
TRBV2,-,-,TRBJ1-1,CASSRDYDTEAFF,TGTGCCAGCAGTAGGGATTATGACACTGAAGCTTTCTTT
TRBV29-1,-,-,TRBJ1-5,CSVILGGMGNQPQHF,TGCAGCGTAATATTGGGGGGTATGGGCAATCAGCCCCAGCATTTT
TRBV5-1,TRBD1,-,TRBJ2-3,CASSLVVPRGSTDTQYF,TGCGCCAGCAGCTTGGTGGTCCCCAGGGGGAGCACAGATACGCAGTATTTT
TRBV12-3/TRBV12-4,TRBD2,-,TRBJ2-5,CASRPTSGNRQETQYF,TGTGCCAGCAGACCAACTAGCGGGAATCGACAAGAGACCCAGTACTTC
TRBV30,-,-,TRBJ1-4,CAFRDTINEKLFF,TGTGCCTTCAGGGACACCATTAATGAAAAACTGTTTTTT
TRBV28,-,-,TRBJ2-6,CATSRISGANVLTF,TGTGCCACTTCGCGGATCTCTGGGGCCAACGTCCTGACTTTC
TRBV28,-,-,TRBJ2-5,CASSPHGETQYF,TGTGCCAGCAGCCCCCATGGAGAGACCCAGTACTTC
TRBV14,TRBD2,-,TRBJ2-1,CASSLIAGGPGEQFF,TGTGCCAGCAGCCTTATAGCGGGGGGGCCCGGTGAGCAGTTCTTC
TRBV7-9,TRBD2,-,TRBJ2-1,CATPPTSGTRGSYNEQFF,TGTGCCACGCCGCCGACTAGCGGGACGCGTGGCTCCTACAATGAGCAGTTCTTC
TRBV30,-,-,TRBJ2-7,CAWRAQRRYSYEQYF,TGTGCCTGGAGAGCCCAAAGGCGTTACTCCTACGAGCAGTACTTC
TRBV3-1,-,-,TRBJ1-6,CASSQANRVRAPLHF,TGTGCCAGCAGCCAAGCGAACAGGGTTAGGGCACCCCTCCACTTT
TRBV2,TRBD1,-,TRBJ2-1,CASSEAGRGRYNEQFF,TGTGCCAGCAGTGAAGCGGGCAGGGGGCGTTACAATGAGCAGTTCTTC
TRBV3-1,TRBD1,-,TRBJ2-7,CASSQPDRGRRYEQYF,TGTGCCAGCAGCCAACCCGACAGGGGGAGGAGGTACGAGCAGTACTTC
TRBV12-3/TRBV12-4,-,-,TRBJ1-2,CASSSYRELGYGYTF,TGTGCCAGCAGTTCTTACAGGGAGCTTGGGTATGGCTACACCTTC
TRBV3-1,-,-,TRBJ2-7,CASSQSNYEQYF,TGTGCCAGCAGCCAAAGCAACTACGAGCAGTACTTC
TRBV12-3/TRBV12-4,-,-,TRBJ2-6,CASNPGYGSGANVLTF,TGTGCCAGCAACCCCGGCTACGGATCTGGGGCCAACGTCCTGACTTTC
TRBV18,TRBD1,-,TRBJ2-7,CASSPLGQGTYEQYF,TGTGCCAGCTCACCACTTGGACAGGGCACCTACGAGCAGTACTTC
TRBV7-3,-,once,TRBJ2-5,CASSPLSGIETQYF,TGTGCCAGCTCCCCTCTCAGCGGTATTGAGACCCAGTACTTC
TRBV3-1,TRBD2,-,TRBJ2-1,CASSQASGGNNEQFF,TGTGCCAGCAGCCAAGCTAGCGGGGGGAACAATGAGCAGTTCTTC
TRBV7-2,-,-,TRBJ1-2,CASSLGITNYGYTF,TGTGCCAGCAGCTTAGGAATAACTAACTATGGCTACACCTTC
TRBV20-1,TRBD1,once,TRBJ2-1,CSAPRGDRVYNEQFF,TGCAGTGCCCCCCGGGGGGACAGGGTGTACAATGAGCAGTTCTTC
TRBV29-1,-,-,TRBJ1-2,CSTVGGGGYTF,TGCAGCACAGTTGGGGGGGGTGGCTACACCTTC
TRBV14,-,-,TRBJ2-3,CASRGERLPFRDTQYF,TGTGCCAGCAGAGGAGAGCGGCTCCCCTTCAGGGATACGCAGTATTTT
TRBV2,-,-,TRBJ1-2,CASSRGGGTRGYTF,TGTGCCAGCAGCCGTGGTGGGGGGACGAGAGGCTACACCTTC
TRBV14,-,-,TRBJ1-6,CASSQGSGAHNSPLHF,TGTGCCAGCAGCCAGGGCTCAGGGGCCCATAATTCACCCCTCCACTTT
TRBV3-1,-,once,TRBJ1-6,CASSQAGEGWYPLHF,TGTGCCAGCAGCCAAGCGGGTGAGGGCTGGTACCCCCTCCACTTT
TRBV11-2,TRBD1,-,TRBJ2-7,CASSLRTGLRF,TGTGCCAGCAGCTTACGGACAGGGTTAAGGTTC
TRBV14,-,-,TRBJ1-3,CASSQRSSGNTIYF,TGTGCCAGCAGCCAACGGAGCTCTGGAAACACCATATATTTT
TRBV15,-,once,TRBJ2-6,CATSRAADVGANVLTF,TGTGCCACCAGCAGAGCTGCGGACGTGGGGGCCAACGTCCTGACTTTC
TRBV30,-,-,TRBJ2-1,CACGRRLGSYNEQFF,TGTGCCTGCGGCAGGCGATTAGGCTCCTACAATGAGCAGTTCTTC
TRBV12-3/TRBV12-4,-,-,TRBJ2-3,CASTLRTPDTQYF,TGTGCCAGCACCCTTAGGACGCCAGATACGCAGTATTTT
TRBV23-1,-,-,TRBJ1-2,CASNGVWGLNYGYTF,TGCGCCAGCAACGGAGTTTGGGGGCTGAACTATGGCTACACCTTC
TRBV27,-,-,TRBJ2-7,CASSSGGSPYEQYF,TGTGCCAGCAGTTCCGGAGGTTCCCCCTACGAGCAGTACTTC
TRBV6-2/TRBV6-3,TRBD1,-,TRBJ2-5,CVSARQGQETQYF,TGTGTCAGCGCCAGACAGGGTCAAGAGACCCAGTACTTC
TRBV20-1,TRBD2,-,TRBJ2-5,CSAAREAQYF,TGCAGTGCTGCTCGGGAGGCCCAGTACTTC
TRBV7-2,-,-,TRBJ1-1,CASSFSMNTEAFF,TGTGCCAGCAGCTTCAGTATGAACACTGAAGCTTTCTTT
TRBV29-1,-,-,TRBJ2-3,CSVVTGQDTQYF,TGCAGCGTGGTGACAGGACAGGATACGCAGTATTTT
TRBV24-1,-,-,TRBJ1-5,CATSDRQDQPQHF,TGTGCCACCAGTGACCGACAGGATCAGCCCCAGCATTTT
TRBV6-5,TRBD2,-,TRBJ2-5,CASSWRGGPLHGETQYF,TGTGCCAGCAGTTGGCGGGGGGGCCCCCTGCATGGAGAGACCCAGTACTTC
TRBV19,TRBD1,-,TRBJ1-5,CASSLRQGPQPQHF,TGTGCCAGTAGTCTCCGACAGGGCCCTCAGCCCCAGCATTTT
TRBV29-1,TRBD2,once,TRBJ2-7,CSVEVSGRLQGYEQYF,TGCAGCGTTGAAGTCAGCGGGAGGCTCCAGGGGTACGAGCAGTACTTC
TRBV27,-,-,TRBJ1-1,CAKRAPTNTEAFF,TGTGCCAAACGGGCACCAACCAACACTGAAGCTTTCTTT
TRBV20-1,TRBD2,-,TRBJ2-1,CSAFSGSLYNEQFF,TGCAGTGCTTTTAGCGGGTCCCTCTACAATGAGCAGTTCTTC
TRBV14,-,-,TRBJ2-1,CASSQDRALGYNEQFF,TGTGCCAGCAGCCAAGACAGGGCCCTGGGCTACAATGAGCAGTTCTTC
TRBV29-1,TRBD2,-,TRBJ2-5,CSVTRGLGETQYF,TGCAGCGTGACCCGGGGACTAGGAGAGACCCAGTACTTC
TRBV20-1,TRBD2,once,TRBJ2-4,CSATPLANSIQYF,TGCAGTGCTACGCCACTAGCGAACAGCATTCAGTACTTC
TRBV4-2,-,-,TRBJ1-6,CASSQDRDESPLHF,TGTGCCAGCAGCCAAGACAGGGATGAATCACCCCTCCACTTT
TRBV7-2,-,-,TRBJ2-7,CASSLAKTPPYEQYF,TGTGCCAGCAGCCTAGCGAAAACCCCTCCCTACGAGCAGTACTTC